This record covers a single T cell receptor beta chain. Profiled with immunoSEQ multiplex PCR; TCRdb holds only in-frame clones, not every one. The sample includes 25,000 to 30,000 clones, approximately 68% of them seen just once. This entry comes from a study of cytotoxic CD8 clonotypes in ibrutinib-treated CLL. V gave up 5 bases and J gave up 1 base, with 8 bases separating them. Germline V CDR1 and CDR2: SGHTA, FQGTGA. This CDR3 has 13 residues. The gene calls are TRBV7-3 and TRBJ1-1; D not certain. This specimen consisted of PBMCs, obtained after 24 months of ibrutinib treatment. This receptor was identified in a human donor with chronic lymphocytic leukemia. DNA of the CDR3: TGTGCCAGCAGCCTTGGGGAGAACACTGAAGCTTTCTTT. This gives the protein CASSLGENTEAFF.